Below, 14 T cell receptor beta chains from the same sample are listed, as sequenced in a study of T cell responses to AZD1222 COVID-19 vaccine. Repertoires were generated with immunoSEQ multiplex PCR, while TCRdb's copy carries only in-frame clones and drops some. The table shows under 150,000 clones, with more than 90% occurring only once. The sequenced sample was peripheral blood, obtained 28 days after the second AZD1222 dose. These receptors came from an adult who received the AZD1222 COVID-19 vaccine.

This clone has only one observation. This rearrangement joins TRBV5-4 to TRBJ2-3; D not certain. The V gene lost 0 bases and the J gene lost 0 bases, with 8 bases spanning the gap. The CDR3 is 15 residues long. Germline V gene lookup returns CDR1 SGHNT and CDR2 YYREEE (reference sequence). CDR3 loop: CASSLEGSSTDTQYF. CDR3 bases: TGTGCCAGCAGCTTGGAAGGATCTAGCACAGATACGCAGTATTTT.

The V call is TRBV5-1, the J call TRBJ2-2; D is unclear. This CDR3 is 16 amino acids long. Per germline, CDR1 SGHRS and CDR2 YFSETQ. V lost 0 bases and J lost 4, with 13 bases in between. CDR3 bases: TGCGCCAGCAGCTTGGATACCACCGGCTCCACCGGGGAGCTGTTTTTT. Amino acids: CASSLDTTGSTGELFF.

The V and J genes are TRBV7-9 and TRBJ2-7, with D perhaps given as TRBD1 or TRBD2 (5 bases each). This CDR3 region has 15 residues. V lost 5 bases, J lost 0 bases, and 14 bases lay in between. The germline V gene encodes CDR1 SEHNR and CDR2 FQNEAQ (reference sequence). CDR3 sequence (DNA): TGTGCCAGCAGCCCGCGAGGGGAGAGCTCCTACGAGCAGTACTTC. This translates into CASSPRGESSYEQYF.

This sequence joins TRBV6-2 or TRBV6-3 and TRBJ2-2; D possibly corresponds to TRBD1 (5 bases). This CDR3 comprises 15 residues. The germline gives CDR1 MNHEY, CDR2 SVGEGT. V was shortened by 5 bases and J by 6 bases, with 16 bases between the two germline ends. The CDR3 region has the DNA TGTGCCAGCAGTCCCAGTACAGGCCGAGCCGGGGAGCTGTTTTTT. Protein product: CASSPSTGRAGELFF.

This chain links TRBV4-3 with TRBJ2-7, with TRBD2 identical over 7 bases. Germline values: CDR1 LGHNA, CDR2 YSLEER. The CDR3 runs 16 residues. The trim removed 0 bases at V and 3 bases at J, leaving 8 bases unmatched. The chain's CDR3 is CASSQDRGGGFYEQYF. The CDR3 DNA reads as TGCGCCAGCAGCCAAGATAGGGGCGGGGGATTCTACGAGCAGTACTTC.

This sequence joins TRBV30 and TRBJ2-1; 11 bases are shared with TRBD2. Germline values: CDR1 GTSNPN, CDR2 SVGIG (reference sequence). The CDR3 has 16 residues. V trimming: 4 bases; J trimming: 2 bases; junction bases outside the gene matches: 7. The CDR3 here is CAWTPTSGVAYNEQFF. CDR3 DNA sequence: TGTGCCTGGACCCCGACTAGCGGGGTCGCCTACAATGAGCAGTTCTTC. The complete variable domain, with remaining parts taken from reference TRBV30 and TRBJ2-1, reads SQTIHQWPATLVQPVGSPLSLECTVEGTSNPNLYWYRQAAGRGLQLLFYSVGIGQISSEVPQNLSASRPQDRQFILSSKKLLLSDSGFYLCAWTPTSGVAYNEQFFGPGTRLTVL.

As concerns this clone: The sample carries other DNA sequences with the same CDR3. This chain joins TRBV9 and TRBJ2-7, with 12 bases aligning to TRBD2. The length of the CDR3 is 15 residues. Germline CDR1 SGDLS, CDR2 YYNGEE. Losses at the gene ends were 3 bases for V and 3 bases for J; bases not matched to a gene: 4. For the CDR3, the DNA is TGTGCCAGCAGCGCGGAGACTAGCGGGAGCTACGAGCAGTACTTC. Amino acids: CASSAETSGSYEQYF.

Comment on this clone: This CDR3 is also generated by other DNA sequences in the sample. The chain uses TRBV19 and TRBJ2-7, with D possibly matching TRBD1 (5 bases). The germline V and J ends were trimmed by 5 bases and 0 bases, with 11 bases remaining between them. Germline CDR1 is LNHDA and CDR2 is SQIVND (reference sequence). CDR3 length: 14 amino acids. CDR3 in amino acids: CASSGDRSSYEQYF. The CDR3 DNA is TGTGCCAGTAGTGGAGACAGAAGCTCCTACGAGCAGTACTTC.

The chain uses TRBV19 and TRBJ2-7; TRBD2 agrees at 11 bases. V lost 0 bases, J lost 4 bases, and 2 bases stayed unmatched. Germline V gene sequence: CDR1 LNHDA, CDR2 SQIVND (reference sequence). The CDR3 spans 15 residues. The DNA of the CDR3 is TGTGCCAGTAGTATAGACCCTAGCGGGAGGTACGAGCAGTACTTC. Translated, it gives CASSIDPSGRYEQYF.

The chain links TRBV3-1 (or the pseudogene TRBV3-2) to TRBJ1-4, with a weak D call TRBD1 (6 bases). Trimming cost V 3 bases and J 2 bases, with 19 bases left between them. Germline V CDR1 and CDR2: LGHDT, YNNKEL (reference sequence). This CDR3 is built from 18 residues. CDR3 sequence reads: CASSQEPQRQVTNEKLFF. The CDR3 nucleotides read TGTGCCAGCAGCCAGGAACCCCAACGACAGGTTACTAATGAAAAACTGTTTTTT.

The chain joins TRBV19 to TRBJ1-5, with TRBD1 matching 9 bases. The CDR3 consists of 14 residues. Germline CDR1 reads LNHDA; CDR2 reads SQIVND (reference sequence). V shed 3 bases, J shed 9 bases, and the junction held 6 bases outside the gene matches. CDR3 protein: CASSIGQGKRPQHF. CDR3 DNA: TGTGCCAGTAGTATCGGACAGGGGAAGAGGCCCCAGCATTTT.

The V call is TRBV18, the J call TRBJ2-5; perhaps TRBD2 as D (5 bases). V gave up 3 bases and J gave up 2 bases, with 13 bases separating them. This CDR3 contains 15 residues. Germline CDR1 and CDR2: KGHSH and LQKENI. CDR3 nucleotide sequence: TGTGCCAGCTCACCCAGAGCGGATCTACAAGAGACCCAGTACTTC. The encoded protein is CASSPRADLQETQYF.

The chain employs TRBV29-1 and TRBJ2-3; a weak D match, TRBD1 (6 bases). This CDR3 has 15 residues. V was shortened by 1 base and J by 6 bases, with 17 bases between the two germline ends. From germline, CDR1 is SQVTM and CDR2 ANQGSEA. CDR3 coding DNA: TGCAGCGTTGAAGGCTCAACAGGGAGTAAGGATACGCAGTATTTT. This translates into CSVEGSTGSKDTQYF.

Worth noting for this clone: This is likely a read error, given that the CDR3 carries no conserved phenylalanine or tryptophan at its end. The DNA is left out, because the CDR3 cannot be placed on it with certainty; the CDR3 is given as TCRdb lists it. The chain has TRBV24-1 and TRBJ1-2; the DNA was not compared with TRBD1, the D call given in the table. CDR1 is KGHDR, CDR2 SFDVKD, per germline. The CDR3 totals 18 residues, both ends included. The chain's CDR3 is CATSDFDEFEGQGYISSL.